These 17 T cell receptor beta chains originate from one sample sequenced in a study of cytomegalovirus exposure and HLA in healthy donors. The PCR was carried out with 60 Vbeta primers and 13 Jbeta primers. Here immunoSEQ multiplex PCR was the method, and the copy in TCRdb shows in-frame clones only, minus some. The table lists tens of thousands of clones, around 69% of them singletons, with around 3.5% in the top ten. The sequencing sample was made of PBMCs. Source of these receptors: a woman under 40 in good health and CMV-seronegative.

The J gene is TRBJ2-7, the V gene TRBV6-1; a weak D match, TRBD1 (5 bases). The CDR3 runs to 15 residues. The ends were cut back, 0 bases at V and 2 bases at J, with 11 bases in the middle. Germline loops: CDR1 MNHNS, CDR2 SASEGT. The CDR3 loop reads CASSEAFRDTYEQYF. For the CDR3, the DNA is TGTGCCAGCAGTGAAGCGTTCAGGGATACCTACGAGCAGTACTTC.

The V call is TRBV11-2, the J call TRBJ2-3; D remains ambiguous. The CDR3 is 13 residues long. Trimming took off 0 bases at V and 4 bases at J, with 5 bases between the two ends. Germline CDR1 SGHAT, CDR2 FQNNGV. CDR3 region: CASSLDLADTQYF. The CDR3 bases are TGTGCCAGCAGCTTAGATCTTGCAGATACGCAGTATTTT.

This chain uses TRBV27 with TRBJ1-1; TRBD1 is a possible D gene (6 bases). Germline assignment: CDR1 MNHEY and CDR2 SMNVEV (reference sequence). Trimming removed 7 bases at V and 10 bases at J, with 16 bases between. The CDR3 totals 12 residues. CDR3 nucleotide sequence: TGTGCCAGCACCAAACAAGGGGGGGCAGCTTTCTTT. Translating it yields CASTKQGGAAFF.

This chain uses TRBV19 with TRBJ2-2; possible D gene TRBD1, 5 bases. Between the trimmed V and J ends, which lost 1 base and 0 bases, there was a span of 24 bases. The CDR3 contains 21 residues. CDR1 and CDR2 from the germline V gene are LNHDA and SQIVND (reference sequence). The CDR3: CASSIAAAYRNQNSNTGELFF. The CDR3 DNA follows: TGTGCCAGTAGTATAGCGGCTGCTTACAGGAATCAAAATTCGAACACCGGGGAGCTGTTTTTT.

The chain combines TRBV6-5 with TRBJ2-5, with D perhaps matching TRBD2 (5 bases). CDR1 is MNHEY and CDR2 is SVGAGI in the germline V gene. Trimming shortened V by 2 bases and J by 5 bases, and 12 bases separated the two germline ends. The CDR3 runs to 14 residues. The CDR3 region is CASSYGSEGETQYF. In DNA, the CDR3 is TGTGCCAGCAGTTACGGTAGCGAAGGGGAGACCCAGTACTTC.

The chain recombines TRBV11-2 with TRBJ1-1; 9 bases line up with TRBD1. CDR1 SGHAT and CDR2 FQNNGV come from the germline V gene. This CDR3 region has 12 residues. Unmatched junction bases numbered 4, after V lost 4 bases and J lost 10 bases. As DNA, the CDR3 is TGTGCCAGCAGCTCGACAGGGGGGACAGCTTTCTTT. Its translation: CASSSTGGTAFF.

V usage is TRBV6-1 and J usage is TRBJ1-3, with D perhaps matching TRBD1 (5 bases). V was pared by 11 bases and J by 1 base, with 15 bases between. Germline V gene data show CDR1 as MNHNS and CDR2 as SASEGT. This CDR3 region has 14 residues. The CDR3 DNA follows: TGTGCCTCCAAGGCCTCAGGGTCTGGAAACACCATATATTTT. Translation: CASKASGSGNTIYF.

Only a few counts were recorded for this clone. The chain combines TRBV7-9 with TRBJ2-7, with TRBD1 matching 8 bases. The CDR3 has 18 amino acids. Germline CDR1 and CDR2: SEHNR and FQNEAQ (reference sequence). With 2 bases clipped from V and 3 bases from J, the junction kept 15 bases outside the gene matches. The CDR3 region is CASSLIVQGALVRYEQYF. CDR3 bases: TGTGCCAGCAGCTTAATAGTCCAGGGGGCCCTGGTTCGCTACGAGCAGTACTTC.

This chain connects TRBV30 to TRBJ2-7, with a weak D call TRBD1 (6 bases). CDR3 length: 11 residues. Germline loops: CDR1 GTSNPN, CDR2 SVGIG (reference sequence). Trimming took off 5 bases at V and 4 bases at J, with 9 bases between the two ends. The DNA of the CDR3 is TGTGCCTGGGGAACAGGGTACGAGCAGTACTTC. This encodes CAWGTGYEQYF.

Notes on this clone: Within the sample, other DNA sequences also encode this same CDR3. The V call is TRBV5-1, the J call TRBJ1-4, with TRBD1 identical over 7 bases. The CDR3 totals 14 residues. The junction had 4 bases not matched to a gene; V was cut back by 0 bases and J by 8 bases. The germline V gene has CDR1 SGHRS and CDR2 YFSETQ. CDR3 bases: TGCGCCAGCAGCTTGGGACAGGGCGGGGAAAAACTGTTTTTT. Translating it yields CASSLGQGGEKLFF.

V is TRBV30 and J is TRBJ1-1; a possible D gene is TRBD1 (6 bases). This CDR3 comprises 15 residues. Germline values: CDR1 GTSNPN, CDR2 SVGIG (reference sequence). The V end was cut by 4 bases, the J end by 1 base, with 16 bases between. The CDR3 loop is CAWTPRGRGNTEAFF. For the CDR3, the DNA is TGTGCCTGGACCCCCAGGGGCAGGGGGAACACTGAAGCTTTCTTT.

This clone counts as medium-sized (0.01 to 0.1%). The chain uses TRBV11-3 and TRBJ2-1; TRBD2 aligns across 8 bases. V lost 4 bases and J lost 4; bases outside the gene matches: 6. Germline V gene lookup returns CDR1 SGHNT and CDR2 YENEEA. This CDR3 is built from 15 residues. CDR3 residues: CASSSVAGGYNEQFF. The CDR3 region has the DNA TGTGCCAGCAGCTCGGTGGCGGGGGGTTACAATGAGCAGTTCTTC.

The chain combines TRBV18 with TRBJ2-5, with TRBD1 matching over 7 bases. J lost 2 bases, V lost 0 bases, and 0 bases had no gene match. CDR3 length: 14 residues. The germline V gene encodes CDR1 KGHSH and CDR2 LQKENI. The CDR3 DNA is TGTGCCAGCTCACCACCGGGACAGCAAGAGACCCAGTACTTC. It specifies CASSPPGQQETQYF.

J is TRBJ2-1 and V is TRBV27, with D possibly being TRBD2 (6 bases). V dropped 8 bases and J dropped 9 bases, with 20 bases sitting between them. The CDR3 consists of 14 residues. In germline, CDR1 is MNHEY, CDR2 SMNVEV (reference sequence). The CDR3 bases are TGTGCCAGCCCGCCCGATTCCCTAGCGTGTGAGCAGTTCTTC. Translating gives CASPPDSLACEQFF.

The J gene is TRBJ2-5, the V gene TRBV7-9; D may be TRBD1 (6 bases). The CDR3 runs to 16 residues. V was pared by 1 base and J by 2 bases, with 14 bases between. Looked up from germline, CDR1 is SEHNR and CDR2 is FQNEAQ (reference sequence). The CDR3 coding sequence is TGTGCCAGCAGCTTAGGCTCGACAGGAGCACAAGAGACCCAGTACTTC. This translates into CASSLGSTGAQETQYF. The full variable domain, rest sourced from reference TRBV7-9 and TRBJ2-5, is DTGVSQNPRHKITKRGQNVTFRCDPISEHNRLYWYRQTLGQGPEFLTYFQNEAQLEKSRLLSDRFSAERPKGSFSTLEIQRTEQGDSAMYLCASSLGSTGAQETQYFGPGTRLLVL.

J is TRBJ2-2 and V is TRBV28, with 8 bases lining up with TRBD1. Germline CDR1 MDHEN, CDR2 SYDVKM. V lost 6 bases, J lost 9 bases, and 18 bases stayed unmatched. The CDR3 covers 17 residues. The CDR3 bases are TGTGCCAGCAGCCCAAACTCCGGGACAGGCGACCTACGGGAGCTGTTTTTT. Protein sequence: CASSPNSGTGDLRELFF.

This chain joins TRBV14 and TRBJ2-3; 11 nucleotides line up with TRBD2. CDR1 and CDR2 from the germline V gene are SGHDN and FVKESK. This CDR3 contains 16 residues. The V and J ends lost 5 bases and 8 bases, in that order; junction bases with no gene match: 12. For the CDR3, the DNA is TGTGCCAGCAGCAAATTTTCACTAGCGGGAGTCGGTACGCAGTATTTT. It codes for CASSKFSLAGVGTQYF.